This entry lists 25 T cell receptor beta chains sequenced from one sample in a study of T cells in localized non-small cell lung cancer. Method: immunoSEQ multiplex PCR; TCRdb's copy keeps in-frame clones and lacks some. The sample yields some 15,000 clones, 85% seen once. The starting material was peripheral blood, obtained before any cancer treatment. The receptor source for this set is a female donor older than 55 with stage I squamous cell lung carcinoma.

CDR3 region: CASSLRTGDNEQFF. DNA of the CDR3: TGTGCCAGCTCACTCCGGACAGGGGACAATGAGCAGTTCTTC. The chain has TRBV18 and TRBJ2-1; 9 positions agree with TRBD1. V lost 4 bases, J lost 5 bases, and 3 bases stayed unmatched. In germline, CDR1 is KGHSH, CDR2 LQKENI. This CDR3 contains 14 residues.

V is TRBV11-2 and J is TRBJ2-3; 10 bases map to TRBD2. The CDR3 covers 15 residues. Germline CDR1 is SGHAT and CDR2 is FQNNGV. With 5 bases clipped from V and 3 bases from J, the junction kept 5 bases outside the gene matches. The CDR3 here is CASSHSSGSTDTQYF. In DNA, the CDR3 is TGTGCCAGCAGCCATTCTAGCGGGAGTACAGATACGCAGTATTTT.

The CDR3 here is CASSVNSYNEQFF. The CDR3 DNA reads as TGTGCCAGCAGTGTGAACTCCTACAATGAGCAGTTCTTC. The rearrangement uses TRBV6-5 and TRBJ2-1; unclear D gene. Trimming left V 5 bases short and J 0 bases short, with 5 bases between. Germline V CDR1 and CDR2: MNHEY, SVGAGI. This CDR3 contains 13 residues.

About this clone: This CDR3 is also generated by other DNA sequences in the sample. The rearrangement links TRBV5-1 to TRBJ1-5, with D perhaps TRBD1 (6 bases). Trimming removed 0 bases at V and 2 bases at J, with 15 bases between. The V gene's germline CDR1 is SGHRS and CDR2 YFSETQ. This CDR3 is 17 amino acids long. The CDR3 here is CASSLGAGVGGNQPQHF. The CDR3 DNA sequence: TGCGCCAGCAGCTTGGGGGCAGGGGTGGGGGGCAATCAGCCCCAGCATTTT.

This chain connects TRBV15 to TRBJ2-1, with 10 bases matching TRBD1. CDR3 length equals 15 residues. Germline-derived CDR1 and CDR2 are LNHNV and YYDKDF (reference sequence). Trimming removed 3 bases from V and 6 bases from J; junction bases left unmatched: 5. CDR3 sequence reads: CATSSDRGLINEQFF. CDR3 sequence (DNA): TGTGCCACCAGCAGCGACAGGGGGCTGATCAATGAGCAGTTCTTC.

The chain recombines TRBV4-1 with TRBJ1-3; TRBD1 might be the D (5 bases). CDR3 length: 17 residues. V was pared by 3 bases and J by 6 bases, with 21 bases between. Germline V gene sequence: CDR1 MGHRA, CDR2 YSYEKL. The CDR3 coding sequence is TGCGCCAGCAGCCACCTAGTTATGGGACGGAAAAAAAACACCATATATTTT. Amino acids: CASSHLVMGRKKNTIYF.

The chain combines TRBV5-1 with TRBJ1-6; D gene ambiguous. Trimming cost V 3 bases and J 6 bases, with 7 bases left between them. The CDR3 spans 13 residues. Per the germline V gene, CDR1 is SGHRS and CDR2 is YFSETQ. CDR3 in amino acids: CASSSEGNSPLHF. As DNA, the CDR3 is TGCGCCAGCAGCTCGGAGGGTAATTCACCCCTCCACTTT.

The chain has TRBV18 and TRBJ1-4; D not resolved. V lost 2 bases and J lost 0, with 4 bases in between. Germline values: CDR1 KGHSH, CDR2 LQKENI. The CDR3 loop spans 14 amino acids. CDR3 DNA sequence: TGTGCCAGCTCACCAACAGCAACTAATGAAAAACTGTTTTTT. Translation gives CASSPTATNEKLFF. Supplemented by reference TRBV18 and TRBJ1-4, the full variable domain reads NAGVMQNPRHLVRRRGQEARLRCSPMKGHSHVYWYRQLPEEGLKFMVYLQKENIIDESGMPKERFSAEFPKEGPSILRIQQVVRGDSAAYFCASSPTATNEKLFFGSGTQLSVL.

The chain is built from TRBV19 and TRBJ2-1, with TRBD1 as a possible D gene (5 bases). The CDR3 extends over 14 amino acids. Germline CDR1 reads LNHDA; CDR2 reads SQIVND (reference sequence). V was pared by 4 bases and J by 12 bases, with 19 bases between. The DNA for the CDR3 is TGTGCCAGTAGTAACCCACTCCATGACAGAATGCAGTTCTTC. Translated: CASSNPLHDRMQFF. The full variable domain, in which reference TRBV19 and TRBJ2-1 provide the parts outside the CDR3, is DGGITQSPKYLFRKEGQNVTLSCEQNLNHDAMYWYRQDPGQGLRLIYYSQIVNDFQKGDIAEGYSVSREKKESFPLTVTSAQKNPTAFYLCASSNPLHDRMQFFGPGTRLTVL.

This chain links TRBV9 with TRBJ2-5, with 8 bases fitting TRBD2. After removal of 0 bases from V and 5 bases from J, the junction contained 6 bases not matched to a gene. This CDR3 spans 15 amino acids. The germline gives CDR1 SGDLS, CDR2 YYNGEE. The CDR3 region has the DNA TGTGCCAGCAGCGTAGACGGGAGGGGTGGCGAGACCCAGTACTTC. Translating gives CASSVDGRGGETQYF. Together with reference TRBV9 and TRBJ2-5, the CDR3 gives the full variable domain: DSGVTQTPKHLITATGQRVTLRCSPRSGDLSVYWYQQSLDQGLQFLIQYYNGEERAKGNILERFSAQQFPDLHSELNLSSLELGDSALYFCASSVDGRGGETQYFGPGTRLLVL.

Remarks on this clone: The sample contains more than one DNA sequence encoding this CDR3. This sequence joins TRBV7-2 and TRBJ2-1, with unresolved D. CDR3 length: 14 amino acids. Germline-derived CDR1 and CDR2 are SGHTA and FQGNSA. V lost 3 bases and J lost 6, with 12 bases in between. CDR3 nucleotides: TGTGCCAGCAGCTTCCCCGGAATGTTCAATGAGCAGTTCTTC. Translating it yields CASSFPGMFNEQFF.

V gene TRBV10-2 combines with J gene TRBJ1-2, with no clear D. This CDR3 comprises 18 residues. Germline V gene data show CDR1 as WSHSY and CDR2 as SAAADI. V gave up 7 bases and J gave up 4 bases, with 28 bases separating them. CDR3 nucleotides: TGCGCCAGCATGTGGGTGGCTGTTGAGGGCCTCTTTTTCTATGGCTACACCTTC. The encoded protein is CASMWVAVEGLFFYGYTF.

The chain recombines TRBV6-5 with TRBJ1-1; no firm D call. The V gene lost 7 bases and the J gene lost 0 bases, with 12 bases spanning the gap. The CDR3 extends over 14 amino acids. The germline gives CDR1 MNHEY, CDR2 SVGAGI. The CDR3: CASTEHFLNTEAFF. The CDR3 DNA reads as TGTGCCAGCACCGAGCATTTCTTGAACACTGAAGCTTTCTTT.

The genes are TRBV18 and TRBJ1-2; D is ambiguous. The germline V gene has CDR1 KGHSH and CDR2 LQKENI. The ends were cut back, 1 base at V and 5 bases at J, with 11 bases in the middle. This CDR3 has 14 amino acids. The CDR3 sequence: CASSPQGLGYGYTF. CDR3 in DNA: TGTGCCAGCTCACCACAGGGTCTCGGGTATGGCTACACCTTC.

V and J are TRBV19 and TRBJ1-2; D uncertain. The germline V gene has CDR1 LNHDA and CDR2 SQIVND (reference sequence). This CDR3 has 13 residues. V gave up 0 bases and J gave up 6 bases, with 8 bases separating them. CDR3 coding DNA: TGTGCCAGTAGTATAGACCTTGGGGATGGCTACACCTTC. Its translation: CASSIDLGDGYTF.

This rearrangement joins TRBV27 to TRBJ1-1; no firm D call. CDR3 length equals 15 residues. V gave up 5 bases and J gave up 0 bases, with 13 bases separating them. The germline V gene has CDR1 MNHEY and CDR2 SMNVEV (reference sequence). The CDR3 region is CASSSPGNLNTEAFF. CDR3 bases: TGTGCCAGCAGTAGTCCAGGCAACCTGAACACTGAAGCTTTCTTT.

The chain's CDR3 is CASSLGGYSYEQYF. CDR3 in DNA: TGTGCCAGCAGCTTAGGCGGGTATAGCTACGAGCAGTACTTC. The chain recombines TRBV11-3 with TRBJ2-5; the D gene is possibly TRBD2 (5 bases). The J call may be mistaken, given a closer DNA end match to TRBJ2-7. The CDR3 contains 14 residues. From germline, CDR1 is SGHNT and CDR2 YENEEA.

The chain has TRBV27 and TRBJ1-6; D gene ambiguous. CDR1 is MNHEY and CDR2 is SMNVEV in the germline V gene (reference sequence). V was trimmed by 5 bases and J by 0 bases, leaving 2 bases between them. The CDR3 is 13 residues long. As DNA, the CDR3 is TGTGCCAGCAGTCGCTCCTATAATTCACCCCTCCACTTT. Its protein product is CASSRSYNSPLHF.

The rearrangement links TRBV10-1 to TRBJ2-3; TRBD2 matches 7 bases. This CDR3 region has 15 residues. The V and J ends lost 0 bases and 5 bases, in that order; junction bases with no gene match: 5. Germline V gene sequence: CDR1 WNHNN, CDR2 SYGVQD (reference sequence). The CDR3 DNA follows: TGCGCCAGCAGTGAGTCGAGGGCTAGCGGAGATACGCAGTATTTT. Protein product: CASSESRASGDTQYF.

This clone was seen a handful of times. V gene TRBV9 combines with J gene TRBJ1-5; D is unclear. Looked up from germline, CDR1 is SGDLS and CDR2 is YYNGEE. Trimming left V 2 bases short and J 4 bases short, with 7 bases between. The length of the CDR3 is 13 residues. CDR3 amino acids: CASSVQPNQPQHF. The DNA for the CDR3 is TGTGCCAGCAGCGTGCAGCCGAATCAGCCCCAGCATTTT. Combining the CDR3 with reference TRBV9 and TRBJ1-5 gives the whole variable domain DSGVTQTPKHLITATGQRVTLRCSPRSGDLSVYWYQQSLDQGLQFLIQYYNGEERAKGNILERFSAQQFPDLHSELNLSSLELGDSALYFCASSVQPNQPQHFGDGTRLSIL.

The gene calls are TRBV28 and TRBJ1-1, with unresolved D. CDR3 size: 15 residues. Germline V gene sequence: CDR1 MDHEN, CDR2 SYDVKM. Trimming shortened V by 4 bases and J by 0 bases, and 12 bases separated the two germline ends. The CDR3 DNA reads as TGTGCCAGCAGTTCGATCCGGGGTATGAACACTGAAGCTTTCTTT. Its translation is CASSSIRGMNTEAFF. The full variable domain, completed using reference TRBV28 and TRBJ1-1, is DVKVTQSSRYLVKRTGEKVFLECVQDMDHENMFWYRQDPGLGLRLIYFSYDVKMKEKGDIPEGYSVSREKKERFSLILESASTNQTSMYLCASSSIRGMNTEAFFGQGTRLTVV.

This chain connects TRBV9 to TRBJ2-7; 13 bases are shared with TRBD2. CDR1 is SGDLS and CDR2 is YYNGEE in the germline V gene. V lost 0 bases and J lost 3; bases outside the gene matches: 3. The CDR3 is made up of 16 amino acids. CDR3 sequence: CASSVAGTSGDYEQYF. CDR3 nucleotides: TGTGCCAGCAGCGTAGCCGGGACTAGCGGGGACTACGAGCAGTACTTC.

The V and J genes are TRBV9 and TRBJ1-1, with 7 bases matching TRBD1. Germline V gene data show CDR1 as SGDLS and CDR2 as YYNGEE. Trimming cost V 4 bases and J 0 bases; bases outside gene matches: 3. The CDR3 contains 14 residues. The DNA of the CDR3 is TGTGCCAGCAGCTGGGGACAGCTGAACACTGAAGCTTTCTTT. Translation gives CASSWGQLNTEAFF.

The rearrangement links TRBV5-1 to TRBJ1-2; D not certain. The germline V gene encodes CDR1 SGHRS and CDR2 YFSETQ. The V end was cut by 4 bases, the J end by 3 bases, with 10 bases between. CDR3 length equals 13 residues. The CDR3: CASSPDGDYGYTF. The CDR3 bases are TGCGCCAGCAGCCCGGACGGTGACTATGGCTACACCTTC.

J is TRBJ2-2 and V is TRBV6-5; maybe TRBD1 (5 bases). Germline lookup yields CDR1 MNHEY and CDR2 SVGAGI. The CDR3 consists of 14 residues. The germline V and J ends were trimmed by 7 bases and 4 bases, with 13 bases remaining between them. For the CDR3, the DNA is TGTGCCAGCACCTACAGGATTTTCACCGGGGAGCTGTTTTTT. Its protein is CASTYRIFTGELFF.